This T cell receptor beta chain was retrieved from a study of blood T cell repertoires in COVID-19. The wider study: Spain, Italy and the United States supplied samples that represented acute and convalescent COVID-19.

Recovered Cohort 3 donors showed two negative PCRs, clearance, or symptom resolution. CDR3 length equals 15 residues. The trim removed 3 bases at V and 3 bases at J, leaving 4 bases unmatched. Germline CDR1 is SGHTA and CDR2 is FQGNSA. Authors' processing steps: By means of reference gene primer amplification, nucleated cell counts were estimated. Data came from immunoSEQ multiplex PCR; TCRdb stores just in-frame clones and leaves some out. V and J calls and clone size are copied from that table; D and trimming were computed from the DNA. The sample lists around 310,000 clones; roughly 89% were seen once.

The sequence was collected from a woman in her 30s who had recovered from COVID-19. The chain links TRBV7-2 to TRBJ2-5; 10 bases are shared with TRBD2. Sequencing was done on a sample of PBMCs or T cells enriched from blood (not recorded which). The CDR3 coding sequence is TGTGCCAGCAGCTTGCCTAGCGGGAGAAAAGAGACCCAGTACTTC. It specifies CASSLPSGRKETQYF.